One and the same sample provided the 5 T cell receptor beta chains below, sequenced in a study of high-grade serous ovarian cancer treatment subgroups (dated by TCRdb to the early 2020s). The library was generated by the immunoSEQ multiplex PCR assay. The source is immuneACCESS, and TCRdb retained only in-frame sequences with V and J called. Part of the clones is not carried over; for the studies checked, unresolved V genes explain less than half of this, and the remainder is unexplained. For this sample there are several thousand clones; approximately 62% appear just once. The ten most abundant clones make up 5.9% of the sample. Collection of tumor samples took place before definitive surgery or chemotherapy. Material for sequencing was tumor tissue. The receptors shown here come from a human donor with high-grade serous ovarian cancer.

The V and J genes are TRBV6-5 and TRBJ2-7; 7 bases line up with TRBD2. Trimming took 10 bases from V and 6 from J; bases not matched to a gene: 15. The CDR3 spans 14 residues. The germline V gene encodes CDR1 MNHEY and CDR2 SVGAGI. CDR3 region: CAISYSYGEGEQYF. CDR3 nucleotides: TGTGCCATCAGCTACTCCTACGGGGAGGGCGAGCAGTACTTC.

The V gene is TRBV4-3, the J gene TRBJ2-2; a possible D gene is TRBD2 (5 bases). CDR3 size: 14 residues. V was clipped by 4 bases and J by 4 bases, with 10 bases between them. From germline, CDR1 is LGHNA and CDR2 YSLEER. The CDR3 coding sequence is TGCGCCAGCAGCCGTGGACGGGGCACCGGGGAGCTGTTTTTT. Its protein is CASSRGRGTGELFF.

V usage is TRBV5-8 and J usage is TRBJ2-7; TRBD2 aligns across 10 bases. Germline CDR1 and CDR2: SGHTS and YDEGEE. V lost 2 bases, J lost 4 bases, and 3 bases stayed unmatched. The CDR3 extends over 14 amino acids. CDR3 sequence reads: CASSFPSGRYEQYF. CDR3 coding DNA: TGTGCCAGCAGCTTCCCTAGCGGGAGATACGAGCAGTACTTC.

The genes are TRBV7-3 and TRBJ2-6; 13 bases fit TRBD2. The germline V gene has CDR1 SGHTA and CDR2 FQGTGA. The CDR3 is 16 amino acids. V lost 4 bases and J lost 3; bases outside the gene matches: 0. In nucleotides, the CDR3 is TGTGCCAGCAGCTGGACTAGCGGGAGTGGGGCCAACGTCCTGACTTTC. Translating it yields CASSWTSGSGANVLTF.

This clone was seen once. This sequence joins TRBV28 and TRBJ1-1; no reliable D call. The CDR3 is 14 amino acids. V was cut by 4 bases and J by 0 bases, with 9 bases left in between. Germline CDR1 reads MDHEN; CDR2 reads SYDVKM. As DNA, the CDR3 is TGTGCCAGCAGTTCAGCCAGTTTGAACACTGAAGCTTTCTTT. Amino acid sequence: CASSSASLNTEAFF.